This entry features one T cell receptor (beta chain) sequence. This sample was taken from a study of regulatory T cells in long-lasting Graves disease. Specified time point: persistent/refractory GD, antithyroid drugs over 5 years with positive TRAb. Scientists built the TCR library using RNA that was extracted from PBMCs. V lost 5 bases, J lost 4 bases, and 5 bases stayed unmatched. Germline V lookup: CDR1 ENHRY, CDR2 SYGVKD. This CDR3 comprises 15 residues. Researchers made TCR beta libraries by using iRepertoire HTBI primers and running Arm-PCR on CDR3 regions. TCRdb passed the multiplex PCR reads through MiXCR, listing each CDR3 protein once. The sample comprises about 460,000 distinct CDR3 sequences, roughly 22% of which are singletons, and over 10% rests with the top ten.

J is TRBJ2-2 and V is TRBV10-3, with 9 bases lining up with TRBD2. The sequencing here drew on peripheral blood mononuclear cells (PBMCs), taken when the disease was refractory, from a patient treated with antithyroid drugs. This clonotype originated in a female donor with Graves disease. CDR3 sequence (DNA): TGTGCCATCAGTAGCGGGAGGCGAGGCACCGGGGAGCTGTTTTTT. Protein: CAISSGRRGTGELFF.